The next 10 T cell receptor beta chains were all read from a single sample in a study of blood T cell repertoires in COVID-19. TCRdb keeps only in-frame clones here, not all; method: immunoSEQ multiplex PCR. The profile shows 110,000 or so clones, roughly 80% of them singletons. Material: peripheral blood. These receptor sequences come from a man aged 65-85 years with acute or convalescent COVID-19.

The rearrangement uses TRBV3-1 (or the pseudogene TRBV3-2) and TRBJ2-3; possible D gene TRBD2, 5 bases. This CDR3 region has 15 residues. V lost 1 base to trimming and J lost 4 bases, with 12 bases between them. CDR1 is LGHDT, CDR2 YNNKEL, per germline (reference sequence). The CDR3, as DNA: TGTGCCAGCAGCCAAGGGCTAGCTACCTCAGATACGCAGTATTTT. This translates into CASSQGLATSDTQYF.

The chain has TRBV7-3 and TRBJ2-2; TRBD2 matches at 8 bases. Trimming took 3 bases from V and 1 from J; bases not matched to a gene: 1. The CDR3 loop spans 15 amino acids. From germline, CDR1 is SGHTA and CDR2 FQGTGA. The CDR3 sequence is CASSLGLVNTGELFF. In DNA, the CDR3 is TGTGCCAGCAGCTTGGGACTAGTGAACACCGGGGAGCTGTTTTTT.

The chain couples TRBV19 to TRBJ2-1, with a possible D match to TRBD1 (5 bases). This CDR3 is 14 amino acids long. V shed 4 bases and J shed 0 bases, with 7 bases lying between them. Germline CDR1 is LNHDA and CDR2 is SQIVND (reference sequence). The CDR3: CASSSRVSYNEQFF. The CDR3 coding sequence is TGTGCCAGTAGTAGCAGGGTCTCCTACAATGAGCAGTTCTTC. Using reference TRBV19 and TRBJ2-1 for the parts outside the CDR3, the full variable domain is DGGITQSPKYLFRKEGQNVTLSCEQNLNHDAMYWYRQDPGQGLRLIYYSQIVNDFQKGDIAEGYSVSREKKESFPLTVTSAQKNPTAFYLCASSSRVSYNEQFFGPGTRLTVL.

The chain recombines TRBV7-2 with TRBJ2-7; the match to TRBD1 covers 10 bases. The V gene end was trimmed by 1 base and the J gene end by 3 bases; junction bases not matched to a gene: 9. The CDR3 consists of 17 residues. From germline, CDR1 is SGHTA and CDR2 FQGNSA. The CDR3 nucleotides read TGTGCCAGCAGCTTAGTACGGGGACAGGGGTCTCACTACGAGCAGTACTTC. This translates into CASSLVRGQGSHYEQYF.

The chain recombines TRBV7-8 with TRBJ1-3, with 8 bases that match TRBD1. Germline loops: CDR1 SGHVS, CDR2 FQNEAQ. Trimming at V came to 3 bases and at J to 7 bases, leaving 5 bases not matched to a gene. The CDR3 runs 14 residues. The CDR3 bases are TGTGCCAGCAGCTTTTCCAGGGGGCTGAACACCATATATTTT. Translation: CASSFSRGLNTIYF.

The sample holds one count of this clone. V usage is TRBV5-6 and J usage is TRBJ1-1, with 8 bases that match TRBD1. Germline V gives CDR1 SGHDT, CDR2 YYEEEE. V gave up 1 base and J gave up 4 bases; unmatched junction bases: 15. The CDR3 has 18 residues. The CDR3 nucleotides read TGTGCCAGCAGCTTGATTTGGCGGGCAGGGGGCCAGGGCACTGAAGCTTTCTTT. This codes for CASSLIWRAGGQGTEAFF.

The rearrangement links TRBV19 to TRBJ2-7, with D perhaps TRBD1 (5 bases). The V gene's germline CDR1 is LNHDA and CDR2 SQIVND (reference sequence). V gave up 10 bases and J gave up 0 bases, with 10 bases separating them. The CDR3 consists of 12 residues. The CDR3 DNA is TGTGCCACTTCGGACACCTCCTACGAGCAGTACTTC. Amino acids: CATSDTSYEQYF.

The chain couples TRBV7-9 to TRBJ1-5; 10 bases match TRBD1. V was pared by 4 bases and J by 5 bases, with 5 bases of the junction left unmatched. CDR1 is SEHNR, CDR2 FQNEAQ, per germline (reference sequence). The CDR3 is made up of 15 amino acids. CDR3 sequence: CASSSVTGGYQPQHF. CDR3 in DNA: TGTGCCAGCAGCTCCGTGACAGGGGGCTATCAGCCCCAGCATTTT.

The V gene is TRBV5-6, the J gene TRBJ1-4; D is uncertain. Looked up from germline, CDR1 is SGHDT and CDR2 is YYEEEE. CDR3 length equals 13 residues. Trimming pared 2 bases from V and 8 bases from J, leaving 10 bases between. The CDR3 is CASSFERNEKLFF. The CDR3 coding sequence is TGTGCCAGCAGCTTCGAGAGAAACGAAAAACTGTTTTTT.

The chain is built from TRBV27 and TRBJ1-6; 7 nucleotides match TRBD1. Germline V CDR1 and CDR2: MNHEY, SMNVEV (reference sequence). After removal of 3 bases from V and 8 bases from J, the junction contained 4 bases not matched to a gene. The CDR3 has 14 residues. The CDR3 sequence: CASSLKGAHSPLHF. Written as DNA, the CDR3 is TGTGCCAGCAGTTTGAAGGGGGCACATTCACCCCTCCACTTT.